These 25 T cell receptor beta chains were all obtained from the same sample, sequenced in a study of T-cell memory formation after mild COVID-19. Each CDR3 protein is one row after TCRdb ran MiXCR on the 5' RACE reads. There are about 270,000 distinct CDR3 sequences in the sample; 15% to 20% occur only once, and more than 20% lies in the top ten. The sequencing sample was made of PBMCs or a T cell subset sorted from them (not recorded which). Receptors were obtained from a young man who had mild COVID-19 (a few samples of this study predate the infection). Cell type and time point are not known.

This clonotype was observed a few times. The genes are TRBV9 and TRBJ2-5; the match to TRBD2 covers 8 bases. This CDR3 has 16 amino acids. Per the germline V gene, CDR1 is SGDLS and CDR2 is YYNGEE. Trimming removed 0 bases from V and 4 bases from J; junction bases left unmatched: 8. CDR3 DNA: TGTGCCAGCAGCGTAGGCCTGACTAGCGTAGGAGAGACCCAGTACTTC. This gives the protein CASSVGLTSVGETQYF.

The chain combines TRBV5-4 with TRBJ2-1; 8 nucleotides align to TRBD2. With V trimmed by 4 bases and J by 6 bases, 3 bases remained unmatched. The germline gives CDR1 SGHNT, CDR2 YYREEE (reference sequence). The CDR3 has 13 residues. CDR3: CASSMTSVNEQFF. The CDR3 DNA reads TGTGCCAGCAGCATGACTAGCGTCAATGAGCAGTTCTTC.

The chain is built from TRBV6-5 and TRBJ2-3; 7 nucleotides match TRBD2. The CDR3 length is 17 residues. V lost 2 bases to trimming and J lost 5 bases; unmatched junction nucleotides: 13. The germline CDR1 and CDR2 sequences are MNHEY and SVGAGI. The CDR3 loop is CASSYVCGGPGGDTQYF. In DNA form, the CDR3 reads TGTGCCAGCAGTTACGTCTGTGGCGGACCGGGAGGAGATACGCAGTATTTT.

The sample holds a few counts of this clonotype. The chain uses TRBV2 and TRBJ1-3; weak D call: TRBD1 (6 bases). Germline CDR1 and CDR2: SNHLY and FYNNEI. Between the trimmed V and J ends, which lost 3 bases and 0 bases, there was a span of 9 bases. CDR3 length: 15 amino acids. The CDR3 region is CASSEQGLSGNTIYF. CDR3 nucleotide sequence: TGTGCCAGCAGTGAGCAGGGGCTCTCTGGAAACACCATATATTTT.

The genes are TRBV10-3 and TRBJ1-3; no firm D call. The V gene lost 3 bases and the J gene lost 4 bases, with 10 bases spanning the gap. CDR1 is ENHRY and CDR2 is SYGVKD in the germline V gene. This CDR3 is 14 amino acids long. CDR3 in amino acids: CAISDGNSGNTIYF. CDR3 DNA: TGTGCCATCAGTGACGGAAACTCCGGAAACACCATATATTTT.

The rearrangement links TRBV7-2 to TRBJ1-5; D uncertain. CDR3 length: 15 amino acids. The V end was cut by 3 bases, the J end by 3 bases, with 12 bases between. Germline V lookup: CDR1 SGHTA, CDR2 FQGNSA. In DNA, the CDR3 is TGTGCCAGCAGCTTGATCCCCGAGTTCAATCAGCCCCAGCATTTT. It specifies CASSLIPEFNQPQHF.

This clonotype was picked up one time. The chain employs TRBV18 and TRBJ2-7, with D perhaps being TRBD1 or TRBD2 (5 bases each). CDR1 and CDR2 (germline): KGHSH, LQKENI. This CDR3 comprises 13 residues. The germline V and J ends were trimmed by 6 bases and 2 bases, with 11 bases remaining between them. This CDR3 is CASSSGSTYEQYF. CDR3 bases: TGTGCCAGCTCTTCAGGGAGTACCTACGAGCAGTACTTC.

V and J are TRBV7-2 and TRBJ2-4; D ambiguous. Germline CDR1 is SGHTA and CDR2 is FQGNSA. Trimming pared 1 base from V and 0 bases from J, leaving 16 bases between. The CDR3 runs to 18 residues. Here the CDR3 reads CASSLGGGLTIAKNIQYF. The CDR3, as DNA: TGTGCCAGCAGCTTAGGAGGTGGTTTGACCATAGCCAAAAACATTCAGTACTTC.

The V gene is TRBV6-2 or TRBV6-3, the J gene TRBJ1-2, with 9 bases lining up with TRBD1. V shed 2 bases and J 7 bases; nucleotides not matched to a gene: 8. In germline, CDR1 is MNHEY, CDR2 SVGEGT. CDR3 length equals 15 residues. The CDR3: CASSYRGQGSFGYTF. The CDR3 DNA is TGTGCCAGCAGTTACCGAGGACAGGGGAGTTTTGGCTACACCTTC.

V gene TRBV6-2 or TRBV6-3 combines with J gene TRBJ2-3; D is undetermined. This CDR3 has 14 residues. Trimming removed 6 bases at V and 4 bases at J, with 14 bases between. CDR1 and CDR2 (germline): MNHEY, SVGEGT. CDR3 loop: CASRPSGSPDTQYF. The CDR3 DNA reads TGTGCCAGCAGGCCCAGTGGGTCCCCAGATACGCAGTATTTT.

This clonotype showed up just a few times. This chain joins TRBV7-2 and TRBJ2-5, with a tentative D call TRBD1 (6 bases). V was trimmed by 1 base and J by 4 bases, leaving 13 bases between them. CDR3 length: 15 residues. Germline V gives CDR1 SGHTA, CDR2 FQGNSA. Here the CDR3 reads CASSLGTGWRETQYF. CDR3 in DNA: TGTGCCAGCAGCTTAGGAACAGGGTGGCGAGAGACCCAGTACTTC. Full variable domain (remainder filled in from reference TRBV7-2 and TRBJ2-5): GAGVSQSPSNKVTEKGKDVELRCDPISGHTALYWYRQSLGQGLEFLIYFQGNSAPDKSGLPSDRFSAERTGGSVSTLTIQRTQQEDSAVYLCASSLGTGWRETQYFGPGTRLLVL.

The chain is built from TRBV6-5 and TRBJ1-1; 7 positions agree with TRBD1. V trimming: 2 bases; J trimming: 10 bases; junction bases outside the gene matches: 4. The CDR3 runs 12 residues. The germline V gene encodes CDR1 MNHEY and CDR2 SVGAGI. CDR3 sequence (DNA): TGTGCCAGCAGTTACAGGGGGCTTAGAGCTTTCTTT. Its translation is CASSYRGLRAFF.

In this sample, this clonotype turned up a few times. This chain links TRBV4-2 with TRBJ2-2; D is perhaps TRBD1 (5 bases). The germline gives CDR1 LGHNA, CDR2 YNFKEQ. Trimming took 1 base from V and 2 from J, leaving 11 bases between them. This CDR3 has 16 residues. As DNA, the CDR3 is TGTGCCAGCAGCCAAGGGCATCAGGGTAACACCGGGGAGCTGTTTTTT. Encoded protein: CASSQGHQGNTGELFF.

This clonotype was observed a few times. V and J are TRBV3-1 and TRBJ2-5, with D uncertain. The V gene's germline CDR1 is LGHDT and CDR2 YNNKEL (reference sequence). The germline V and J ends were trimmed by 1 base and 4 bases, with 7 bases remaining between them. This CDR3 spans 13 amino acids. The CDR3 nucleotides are TGTGCCAGCAGCCAAGGTCTTTCAGAGACCCAGTACTTC. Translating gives CASSQGLSETQYF.

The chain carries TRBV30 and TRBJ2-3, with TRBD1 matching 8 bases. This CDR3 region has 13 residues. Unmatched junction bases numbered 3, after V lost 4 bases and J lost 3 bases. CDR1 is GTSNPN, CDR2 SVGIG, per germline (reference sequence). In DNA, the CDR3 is TGTGCCTGGAATAGACAGGGGACAGATACGCAGTATTTT. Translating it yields CAWNRQGTDTQYF.

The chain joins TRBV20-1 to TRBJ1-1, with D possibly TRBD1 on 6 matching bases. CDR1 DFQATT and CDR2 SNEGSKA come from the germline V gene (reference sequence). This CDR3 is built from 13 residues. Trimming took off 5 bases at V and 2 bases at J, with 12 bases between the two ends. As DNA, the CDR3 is TGCAGTGCTGCCCCGGACAGAAACACTGAAGCTTTCTTT. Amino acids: CSAAPDRNTEAFF.

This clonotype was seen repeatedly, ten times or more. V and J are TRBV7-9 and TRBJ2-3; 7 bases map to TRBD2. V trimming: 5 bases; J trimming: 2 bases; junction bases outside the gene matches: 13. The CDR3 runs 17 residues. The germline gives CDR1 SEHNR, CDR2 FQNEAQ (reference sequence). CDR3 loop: CASSRAAGLPFTDTQYF. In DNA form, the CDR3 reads TGTGCCAGCAGCCGTGCGGCGGGACTACCCTTCACAGATACGCAGTATTTT.

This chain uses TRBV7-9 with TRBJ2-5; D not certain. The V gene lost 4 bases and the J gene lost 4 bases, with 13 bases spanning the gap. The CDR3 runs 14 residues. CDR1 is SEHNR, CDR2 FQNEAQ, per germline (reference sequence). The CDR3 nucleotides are TGTGCCAGCAGCTCACCGGTTGGCGGAGAGACCCAGTACTTC. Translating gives CASSSPVGGETQYF.

CDR3: CASSQTTGGANYGYTF. The DNA for the CDR3 is TGTGCCAGCAGCCAAACTACAGGGGGCGCGAACTATGGCTACACCTTC. V usage is TRBV3-1 and J usage is TRBJ1-2; TRBD1 agrees at 9 bases. Trimming cost V 2 bases and J 2 bases; bases outside gene matches: 6. The CDR3 spans 16 residues. Germline V gene lookup returns CDR1 LGHDT and CDR2 YNNKEL (reference sequence).

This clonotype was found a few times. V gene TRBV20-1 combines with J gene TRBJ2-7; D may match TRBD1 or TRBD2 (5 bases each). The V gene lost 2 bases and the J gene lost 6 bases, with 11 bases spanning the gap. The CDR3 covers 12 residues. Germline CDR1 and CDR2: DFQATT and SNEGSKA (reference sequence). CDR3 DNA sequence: TGCAGTGCTAGAACCCCGAGGGGCGAGCAGTACGTC. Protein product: CSARTPRGEQYV.

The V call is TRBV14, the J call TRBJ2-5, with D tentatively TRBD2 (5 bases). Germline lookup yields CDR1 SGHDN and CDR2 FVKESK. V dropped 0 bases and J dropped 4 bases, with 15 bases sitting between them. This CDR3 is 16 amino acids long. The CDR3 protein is CASSQEAHPGGETQYF. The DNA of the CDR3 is TGTGCCAGCAGCCAAGAAGCCCATCCAGGAGGAGAGACCCAGTACTTC.

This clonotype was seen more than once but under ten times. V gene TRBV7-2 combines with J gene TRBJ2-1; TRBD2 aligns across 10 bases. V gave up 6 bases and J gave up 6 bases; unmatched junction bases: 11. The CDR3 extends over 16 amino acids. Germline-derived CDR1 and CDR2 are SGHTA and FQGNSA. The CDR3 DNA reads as TGTGCCAGCAGAGTCAGGCTACTAGCGGGGTTCAATGAGCAGTTCTTC. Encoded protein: CASRVRLLAGFNEQFF.

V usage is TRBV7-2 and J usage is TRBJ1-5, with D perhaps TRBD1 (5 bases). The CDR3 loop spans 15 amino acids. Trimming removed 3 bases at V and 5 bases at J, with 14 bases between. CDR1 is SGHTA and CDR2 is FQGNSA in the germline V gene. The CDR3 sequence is CASSFSPGEHQPQHF. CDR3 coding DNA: TGTGCCAGCAGCTTCAGTCCGGGGGAGCATCAGCCCCAGCATTTT.

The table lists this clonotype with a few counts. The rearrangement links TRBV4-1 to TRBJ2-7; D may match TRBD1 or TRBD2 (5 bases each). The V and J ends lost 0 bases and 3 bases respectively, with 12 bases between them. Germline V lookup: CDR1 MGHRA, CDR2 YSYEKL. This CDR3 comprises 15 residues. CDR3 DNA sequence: TGCGCCAGCAGCCAAGAAACGGGGACGGGCTACGAGCAGTACTTC. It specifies CASSQETGTGYEQYF.

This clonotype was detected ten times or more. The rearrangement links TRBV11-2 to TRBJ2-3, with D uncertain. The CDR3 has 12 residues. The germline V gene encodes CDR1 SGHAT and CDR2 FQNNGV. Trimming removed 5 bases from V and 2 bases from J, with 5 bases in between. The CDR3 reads CASSPYTDTQYF. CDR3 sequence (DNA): TGTGCCAGCAGCCCGTACACAGATACGCAGTATTTT.